A single sample is the source of the 9 T cell receptor beta chains below, sequenced in a study of T-cell reconstitution after alpha-beta-depleted transplantation in children. The TCRbeta library incorporated unique molecular identifiers. A single record per CDR3 protein comes from TCRdb applying MiXCR to the PCR reads. The repertoire holds some 600,000 distinct CDR3 sequences, with over 10% as singletons. Here the sequenced sample was PBMCs, mostly from graft donor cells, taken 360 days after TCRalphabeta/CD19-depleted stem cell transplant. These receptors all stem from a male patient under 18 who had a stem cell transplant for acute myeloid leukemia, so the T cells may come from the graft donor.

This clonotype was counted ten times or more. The chain joins TRBV15 to TRBJ2-1, with D unclear. Germline V gene sequence: CDR1 LNHNV, CDR2 YYDKDF (reference sequence). The CDR3 is 14 residues long. Deletions cut 0 bases from V and 2 bases from J, with 5 bases between. CDR3 DNA sequence: TGTGCCACCAGCAGAGATGACACCTACAATGAGCAGTTCTTC. Its protein product is CATSRDDTYNEQFF.

The CDR3 coding sequence is TGCGCCAGCAGCCCCGACAGGGGGCCGACAGATACGCAGTATTTT. Protein: CASSPDRGPTDTQYF. The V gene is TRBV5-1, the J gene TRBJ2-3, with 10 bases identical to TRBD1. The CDR3 runs 15 residues. Trimming cost V 4 bases and J 3 bases; bases outside gene matches: 5. CDR1 is SGHRS, CDR2 YFSETQ, per germline.

This clonotype was recorded a few times. V is TRBV2 and J is TRBJ2-2, with D possibly TRBD2 on 7 matching bases. Germline V gives CDR1 SNHLY, CDR2 FYNNEI. Deletions cut 7 bases from V and 4 bases from J, with 28 bases between. The CDR3 extends over 19 amino acids. CDR3 nucleotides: TGTGCCAGCATGGGAGGGGGGAGCCCGCTGTTGACGGGCACCGGGGAGCTGTTTTTT. Translated: CASMGGGSPLLTGTGELFF.

This clonotype has only a few counts. The chain couples TRBV20-1 to TRBJ2-7; 9 nucleotides align to TRBD1. CDR1 is DFQATT and CDR2 is SNEGSKA in the germline V gene (reference sequence). Unmatched junction bases numbered 4, after V lost 4 bases and J lost 3 bases. The CDR3 has 13 residues. CDR3 in DNA: TGCAGTGCTACCTGGACAGGGGACTACGAGCAGTACTTC. It is translated as CSATWTGDYEQYF.

Only a few counts were recorded for this clonotype. J is TRBJ2-5 and V is TRBV7-2; 8 bases agree with TRBD2. This CDR3 region has 16 residues. Germline assignment: CDR1 SGHTA and CDR2 FQGNSA. J lost 5 bases, V lost 4 bases, and 12 bases had no gene match. In DNA form, the CDR3 reads TGTGCCAGCAGCTCCACCTTAGCGGGAAGGCGGGAGACCCAGTACTTC. Translation: CASSSTLAGRRETQYF.

This rearrangement joins TRBV5-1 to TRBJ2-7, with 11 bases matching TRBD2. The V segment lost 6 bases and the J segment 4 bases; nucleotides outside the gene matches: 6. This CDR3 region has 14 residues. The germline V gene has CDR1 SGHRS and CDR2 YFSETQ. The DNA for the CDR3 is TGCGCCAGCAAGACTAGCGGGGAGTGGTACGAGCAGTACTTC. Protein product: CASKTSGEWYEQYF.

The chain is built from TRBV12-3 or TRBV12-4 and TRBJ2-1; D not certain. The CDR3 has 12 amino acids. V dropped 6 bases and J dropped 8 bases, with 11 bases sitting between them. CDR3 DNA sequence: TGTGCCAGCAGCCCCGAGAACGATGAGCAGTTCTTC. Protein product: CASSPENDEQFF.

The chain carries TRBV12-5 and TRBJ1-1; 7 bases line up with TRBD1. V lost 6 bases, J lost 10 bases, and 8 bases stayed unmatched. This CDR3 is built from 12 residues. Germline V gene sequence: CDR1 LGHNT, CDR2 FRNRAP. The DNA for the CDR3 is TGTGCTAGTGGCCCCGACAGGGCGCGAGCTTTCTTT. Translation: CASGPDRARAFF.

The genes are TRBV4-3 and TRBJ2-1; 11 nucleotides agree with TRBD2. The CDR3 is 17 residues long. Germline V CDR1 and CDR2: LGHNA, YSLEER. The J segment lost 4 bases and the V segment lost 0 bases, leaving 5 bases of the junction unmatched. CDR3 region: CASSQDWGLAEYNEQFF. CDR3 coding DNA: TGCGCCAGCAGCCAAGATTGGGGACTAGCGGAGTACAATGAGCAGTTCTTC.